The source of this T cell receptor (beta chain) is a study of blood T cell repertoires in COVID-19 (TCRdb year 2020). About the full investigation: Samples covering the acute and convalescent phases of COVID-19 were provided by collaborators in the United States, Italy and Spain. The prospective study material was composed of cDNA or gDNA derived from T cells, B-cell-depleted T cells, or PBMCs. Subjects who had been exposed to COVID-19, were actively infected with it, or had recovered from it provided the deeply sampled blood TCRbeta repertoires that made up the dataset. A freely available public database, intended as a resource for researchers studying the immune response to SARS-CoV-2, is where the repertoires were released. The samples were drawn from the first 160 participants of the ongoing ImmuneRACE study and from 950 to 1,500 subjects provided by 6 global collaborators. Nearly every sample came with metadata listing a de-identified subject ID, COVID-19 status, age in years and sex. HLA class I and class II types, where available, came from metadata supplied by the sample provider rather than from assay-based typing. The research as a whole found: The amount of clinical and demographic metadata varied by source and participant and was provided uncurated.

TCRbeta CDR3 regions were amplified from genomic DNA by means of the immunoSEQ Assay, a bias-controlled multiplex PCR. As for the authors' bioinformatics: The number of nucleated cells in each sample was estimated from the amplification of reference gene primers within the assay. To quantify the absolute abundance of each unique TCRbeta CDR3 rearrangement, sequence reads were collapsed and filtered. For each sample, productive Simpson clonality was calculated as the square root of Simpson's diversity index over productive rearrangements. Here the immuneACCESS table is served through TCRdb, limited to in-frame sequences with V and J called. Missing clones are a known gap in these copies; in checked studies unresolved V genes cover under half, and the rest lacks a known reason. The D gene and trimming were derived from the DNA, and the V and J assignments and clone size from that table. The sample table lists about 42,000 clones, 65% to 80% of them with a count of one. Over 25% of the sample is held by the ten biggest clonotypes.

As to this clone: Its antigen target is currently unknown. The record has no base qualities; no much larger clone is one base away.

Trimming leaves V shorter by 0 bases and J shorter by 4 bases, with the junction holding 5 bases beyond the gene matches. Including the terminal cysteine and phenylalanine, the CDR3 comprises 16 residues. The DNA shown is the 48-base CDR3, in frame from base 1. In the germline V gene (reference sequence), CDR1 corresponds to LNHNV and CDR2 to YYDKDF. Each collaborating institution followed its own protocols to collect whole blood in K2EDTA tubes. For TCRbeta analysis, collaborator samples were shipped as frozen whole blood, as isolated PBMCs, or as DNA extracted from either sample type. Recombination connected TRBV15 to TRBJ1-2; TRBD1 lines up with 10 middle nucleotides. The clonotype was recovered from a man older than 75 with acute or convalescent COVID-19. Sequencing input: peripheral blood. At the DNA level, the sequence is TGTGCCACCAGCAGAGATCCGGGACAGGGGAGCTATGGCTACACCTTC. It translates to CATSRDPGQGSYGYTF.